These T cell receptor beta chains were read from a single sample in a study of cytomegalovirus exposure and HLA in healthy donors. The assay was immunoSEQ multiplex PCR, and TCRdb's table has in-frame clones only and misses some. Here the sample spans around 65,000 clones, approximately 74% being singletons. The specimen was PBMCs. These TCRs come from a man aged 40-49 years in good health and CMV-seropositive. CDR3s include the opening cysteine and the closing phenylalanine or tryptophan. The D gene is left open where the match is weak. Clone size is shown for a subset of rows, as once, few, many or a class of expanded clone.

abundance: -; v_gene: TRBV11-3; j_gene: TRBJ2-5; d_gene: -; CDR3aa: CASSKRAGTPVTQYF; CDR3nt: TGTGCCAGCAGCAAAAGGGCCGGGACACCGGTGACCCAGTACTTC
abundance: -; v_gene: TRBV18; j_gene: TRBJ2-2; d_gene: -; CDR3aa: CASSPGQVTGELFF; CDR3nt: TGTGCCAGCTCACCTGGACAAGTCACCGGGGAGCTGTTTTTT
abundance: once; v_gene: TRBV7-9; j_gene: TRBJ1-5; d_gene: TRBD1; CDR3aa: CASSLTGGNQPQHF; CDR3nt: TGTGCCAGCAGTCTTACAGGGGGGAATCAGCCCCAGCATTTT
abundance: once; v_gene: TRBV4-1; j_gene: TRBJ1-1; d_gene: -; CDR3aa: CASSQGEGNTEAFF; CDR3nt: TGCGCCAGCAGCCAAGGCGAGGGAAACACTGAAGCTTTCTTT
abundance: -; v_gene: TRBV12-5; j_gene: TRBJ2-6; d_gene: TRBD2; CDR3aa: CASGLAPVYLAGVGANVLTF; CDR3nt: TGTGCTAGTGGTTTGGCTCCGGTTTACCTAGCGGGAGTTGGGGCCAACGTCCTGACTTTC
abundance: once; v_gene: TRBV5-1; j_gene: TRBJ2-5; d_gene: TRBD2; CDR3aa: CASSKRGPGETQYF; CDR3nt: TGCGCCAGCAGCAAGCGGGGGCCGGGGGAGACCCAGTACTTC
abundance: -; v_gene: TRBV7-8; j_gene: TRBJ2-1; d_gene: TRBD1; CDR3aa: CASSLRDREHNEQFF; CDR3nt: TGTGCCAGCAGCTTACGGGACAGGGAACACAATGAGCAGTTCTTC
abundance: -; v_gene: TRBV19; j_gene: TRBJ2-3; d_gene: -; CDR3aa: CASSITRPDTQYF; CDR3nt: TGTGCCAGTAGTATTACCAGGCCAGATACGCAGTATTTT
abundance: -; v_gene: TRBV6-5; j_gene: TRBJ2-6; d_gene: -; CDR3aa: CASRQGGSGANVLTF; CDR3nt: TGTGCCAGCCGGCAGGGGGGAAGTGGGGCCAACGTCCTGACTTTC
abundance: -; v_gene: TRBV7-9; j_gene: TRBJ1-1; d_gene: -; CDR3aa: CASSFGDTEAFF; CDR3nt: TGTGCCAGCAGCTTCGGGGACACTGAAGCTTTCTTT
abundance: few; v_gene: TRBV5-6; j_gene: TRBJ2-7; d_gene: TRBD2; CDR3aa: CASSLKRESKDEQYF; CDR3nt: TGTGCCAGCAGCTTAAAGCGGGAGAGTAAGGACGAGCAGTACTTC
abundance: -; v_gene: TRBV7-2; j_gene: TRBJ2-3; d_gene: -; CDR3aa: CASSLRTNTDTQYF; CDR3nt: TGTGCCAGCAGCCTACGCACCAACACAGATACGCAGTATTTT
abundance: few; v_gene: TRBV7-6; j_gene: TRBJ2-2; d_gene: TRBD2; CDR3aa: CASSPGTSGARELFF; CDR3nt: TGTGCCAGCAGCCCTGGGACTAGCGGGGCCCGGGAGCTGTTTTTT
abundance: -; v_gene: TRBV5-1; j_gene: TRBJ2-5; d_gene: -; CDR3aa: CASRTNPGETQYF; CDR3nt: TGCGCCAGCAGGACTAACCCCGGAGAGACCCAGTACTTC
abundance: -; v_gene: TRBV9; j_gene: TRBJ2-7; d_gene: -; CDR3aa: CASSVGRNPPEQYF; CDR3nt: TGTGCCAGCAGCGTTGGCAGGAACCCCCCCGAGCAGTACTTC
abundance: -; v_gene: TRBV14; j_gene: TRBJ1-2; d_gene: -; CDR3aa: CASSIDDTAWYGYTF; CDR3nt: TGTGCCAGCAGTATCGATGACACTGCTTGGTATGGCTACACCTTC
abundance: -; v_gene: TRBV5-1; j_gene: TRBJ2-1; d_gene: -; CDR3aa: CASSLRTQANEQFF; CDR3nt: TGCGCCAGCAGCTTGCGGACACAGGCAAATGAGCAGTTCTTC
abundance: few; v_gene: TRBV7-3; j_gene: TRBJ2-6; d_gene: -; CDR3aa: CASSRRGPNSGANVLTF; CDR3nt: TGTGCCAGCAGTAGGAGGGGGCCAAACTCTGGGGCCAACGTCCTGACTTTC
abundance: few; v_gene: TRBV7-9; j_gene: TRBJ2-7; d_gene: -; CDR3aa: CASSLVAGGGYEQYF; CDR3nt: TGTGCCAGCAGCTTAGTGGCAGGGGGAGGCTACGAGCAGTACTTC
abundance: -; v_gene: TRBV15; j_gene: TRBJ1-5; d_gene: -; CDR3aa: CATSWPHQPQHF; CDR3nt: TGTGCCACCAGCTGGCCTCATCAGCCCCAGCATTTT
abundance: -; v_gene: TRBV7-9; j_gene: TRBJ1-1; d_gene: -; CDR3aa: CASSPALLNTEAFF; CDR3nt: TGTGCCAGCAGTCCCGCCCTATTGAACACTGAAGCTTTCTTT
abundance: -; v_gene: TRBV7-8; j_gene: TRBJ1-1; d_gene: -; CDR3aa: CASSLLGEDTEAFF; CDR3nt: TGTGCCAGCAGCTTATTAGGAGAGGACACTGAAGCTTTCTTT
abundance: -; v_gene: TRBV5-4; j_gene: TRBJ2-5; d_gene: -; CDR3aa: CASSSEEYPRNTQYF; CDR3nt: TGTGCCAGCAGTTCAGAGGAGTACCCCCGGAATACCCAGTACTTC
abundance: -; v_gene: TRBV7-2; j_gene: TRBJ2-3; d_gene: TRBD2; CDR3aa: CASSLAGTGGRTDTQYF; CDR3nt: TGTGCCAGCAGCTTAGCCGGGACGGGAGGGCGCACAGATACGCAGTATTTT
abundance: few; v_gene: TRBV2; j_gene: TRBJ2-1; d_gene: TRBD2; CDR3aa: CASSDERGAYNEQFF; CDR3nt: TGTGCCAGCAGTGATGAGCGGGGGGCCTACAATGAGCAGTTCTTC
abundance: -; v_gene: TRBV27; j_gene: TRBJ2-3; d_gene: -; CDR3aa: CASSLKGGFGTDTQYF; CDR3nt: TGTGCCAGCAGTTTAAAGGGGGGGTTTGGCACAGATACGCAGTATTTT